This T cell receptor beta chain was captured by sequencing in a study of CD4 T cells in relation to SARS-CoV-2 and coronaviruses. Study at large: The HLA restriction of the shared crossreactive spike epitopes was mapped.

The data were produced by immunoSEQ multiplex PCR, yet TCRdb's version contains in-frame clones alone and is incomplete. Of more than 35,000 clones listed, under 85% were seen once; the top ten hold roughly 20%. Sorted naive or memory CD4+ cells met CEF peptides for 10 days. This clone was detected once. As yet, its antigen is unknown. Germline CDR1 MNHEY, CDR2 SMNVEV (reference sequence). The CDR3 is made up of 15 amino acids. J lost 0 bases, V lost 1 base, and 0 bases had no gene match. General study points: In approximately 71% of donors, memory CD4+ clonotypes crossrecognized SARS-CoV-2 and at least one common cold coronavirus spike.

V usage is TRBV27 and J usage is TRBJ2-1; TRBD2 matches at 7 bases. The receptor was derived from an adult with COVID-19. Input material: memory CD4+ T cells from PBMCs, cultured in vitro. As DNA, the CDR3 is TGTGCCAGCAGTTTATGGACTAGCTCCTACAATGAGCAGTTCTTC. It is translated as CASSLWTSSYNEQFF.